These 28 T cell receptor beta chains were all obtained from the same sample, sequenced in a study of blood T cell repertoires in COVID-19. TCRdb keeps only in-frame clones here, not all; method: immunoSEQ multiplex PCR. The sample shows 95,000 to 150,000 clones, less than 85% of them seen only once. Material for sequencing was peripheral blood. The receptors here all came from a human donor with acute or convalescent COVID-19. The donor label of this sample is uncertain.

The rearrangement uses TRBV2 and TRBJ1-6; 8 bases align to TRBD1. V lost 6 bases and J lost 9; bases outside the gene matches: 4. The germline V gene encodes CDR1 SNHLY and CDR2 FYNNEI. The CDR3 covers 13 residues. CDR3 in amino acids: CASRTGGISPLHF. Here the CDR3 DNA reads TGTGCCAGCAGAACAGGGGGGATTTCACCCCTCCACTTT.

CDR3 protein: CAWSVRTRSSGELFF. The CDR3 nucleotides read TGTGCCTGGAGTGTTCGGACACGCAGTTCCGGGGAGCTGTTTTTT. The chain uses TRBV30 and TRBJ2-2; D may be TRBD1 (5 bases). Germline CDR1 is GTSNPN and CDR2 is SVGIG (reference sequence). V was shortened by 0 bases and J by 6 bases, with 14 bases between the two germline ends. The CDR3 extends over 15 amino acids. Drawing the rest from reference TRBV30 and TRBJ2-2, the complete variable domain is SQTIHQWPATLVQPVGSPLSLECTVEGTSNPNLYWYRQAAGRGLQLLFYSVGIGQISSEVPQNLSASRPQDRQFILSSKKLLLSDSGFYLCAWSVRTRSSGELFFGEGSRLTVL.

The chain has TRBV28 and TRBJ2-1; D ambiguous. Germline CDR1 MDHEN, CDR2 SYDVKM. V dropped 6 bases and J dropped 2 bases, with 11 bases sitting between them. This CDR3 region has 14 residues. Written as DNA, the CDR3 is TGTGCCAGCAGAACAGCATCACCCTACAATGAGCAGTTCTTC. This gives the protein CASRTASPYNEQFF.

The chain carries TRBV5-6 and TRBJ1-6; TRBD1 might be the D (6 bases). Trimming shortened V by 0 bases and J by 17 bases, and 12 bases separated the two germline ends. The CDR3 has 12 residues. CDR1 and CDR2 (germline): SGHDT, YYEEEE. CDR3 in amino acids: CASSLGTGSIHF. CDR3 sequence (DNA): TGTGCCAGCAGCTTGGGAACAGGGTCCATCCACTTT.

The chain joins TRBV4-1 to TRBJ2-1; 8 bases match TRBD2. CDR3 length equals 18 residues. V lost 2 bases and J lost 9; bases outside the gene matches: 18. Germline assignment: CDR1 MGHRA and CDR2 YSYEKL. In DNA form, the CDR3 reads TGCGCCAGCAGCCAACCTCCCGGAGGTACGGGGGGGCGCCCTGAGCAGTTCTTC. Translated: CASSQPPGGTGGRPEQFF.

This clone has just a few counts. This chain joins TRBV7-2 and TRBJ1-1; 8 nucleotides match TRBD1. This CDR3 spans 14 amino acids. Germline V gives CDR1 SGHTA, CDR2 FQGNSA. Trimming took 3 bases from V and 5 from J; bases not matched to a gene: 5. The CDR3 sequence is CASSFQGARTEAFF. The CDR3, as DNA: TGTGCCAGCAGCTTTCAGGGGGCAAGAACTGAAGCTTTCTTT.

V is TRBV5-1 and J is TRBJ2-4; 8 nucleotides line up with TRBD1. The CDR3 loop spans 13 amino acids. Germline V gene sequence: CDR1 SGHRS, CDR2 YFSETQ. Germline trimming cut 4 bases from V and 8 bases from J; bases unmatched to any gene: 5. The CDR3 loop reads CASSAGQGDIQYF. For the CDR3, the DNA is TGCGCCAGCAGCGCAGGACAGGGCGACATTCAGTACTTC.

The CDR3 coding sequence is TGCGCCAGCAGCCCCCGAGGGAGCTCCTACGAGCAGTACTTC. This gives the protein CASSPRGSSYEQYF. This sequence joins TRBV5-1 and TRBJ2-7; a weak D match, TRBD2 (5 bases). Germline loops: CDR1 SGHRS, CDR2 YFSETQ. This CDR3 spans 14 amino acids. V was cut by 4 bases and J by 0 bases, with 11 bases left in between.

J is TRBJ1-1 and V is TRBV28; 7 nucleotides match TRBD1. The CDR3 totals 14 residues. After removal of 5 bases from V and 8 bases from J, the junction contained 11 bases not matched to a gene. Germline lookup yields CDR1 MDHEN and CDR2 SYDVKM. The CDR3 region is CASSPIRDSLEAFF. CDR3 coding DNA: TGTGCCAGCAGTCCAATCCGGGACAGCTTAGAAGCTTTCTTT. Full variable domain (rest looked up from reference TRBV28 and TRBJ1-1): DVKVTQSSRYLVKRTGEKVFLECVQDMDHENMFWYRQDPGLGLRLIYFSYDVKMKEKGDIPEGYSVSREKKERFSLILESASTNQTSMYLCASSPIRDSLEAFFGQGTRLTVV.

The CDR3: CASSARGHSRTPLHF. The CDR3 DNA reads as TGTGCCAGCTCAGCCAGGGGGCACAGTAGGACACCCCTCCACTTT. V gene TRBV18 combines with J gene TRBJ1-6; 8 nucleotides match TRBD1. The junction had 11 bases not matched to a gene; V was cut back by 5 bases and J by 11 bases. This CDR3 region has 15 residues. Germline CDR1 is KGHSH and CDR2 is LQKENI.

The J gene is TRBJ2-1, the V gene TRBV10-3, with TRBD2 identical over 11 bases. The J segment lost 10 bases and the V segment lost 3 bases, leaving 5 bases of the junction unmatched. Germline CDR1 and CDR2: ENHRY and SYGVKD. CDR3 size: 14 residues. The CDR3 DNA reads as TGTGCCATCAGTGATAGCGGGGGGGCAGGGGAGCAGTTCTTC. Translated: CAISDSGGAGEQFF.

Many counts were recorded for this clone. V is TRBV9 and J is TRBJ2-1; 7 positions agree with TRBD1. Per germline, CDR1 SGDLS and CDR2 YYNGEE. The CDR3 has 15 residues. V dropped 3 bases and J dropped 2; count of bases not matched to a gene: 5. CDR3 sequence (DNA): TGTGCCAGCAGCGAGCCTCAGGGGGCCTACAATGAGCAGTTCTTC. Its translation is CASSEPQGAYNEQFF.

CDR3 amino acids: CSDDTGTGGGYTF. The CDR3 bases are TGCAGCGATGATACCGGGACAGGGGGAGGCTACACCTTC. The rearrangement links TRBV29-1 to TRBJ1-2; 11 nucleotides line up with TRBD1. The CDR3 covers 13 residues. Germline CDR1 and CDR2: SQVTM and ANQGSEA. J gave up 8 bases and V 7 bases, and 9 bases lay outside the gene matches. The full variable domain, with the rest looked up from reference TRBV29-1 and TRBJ1-2, is SAVISQKPSRDICQRGTSLTIQCQVDSQVTMMFWYRQQPGQSLTLIATANQGSEATYESGFVIDKFPISRPNLTFSTLTVSNMSPEDSSIYLCSDDTGTGGGYTFGSGTRLTVV.

V and J are TRBV28 and TRBJ2-6, with D possibly matching TRBD2 (6 bases). The CDR3 totals 14 residues. CDR1 and CDR2 (germline): MDHEN, SYDVKM. The V end lost 5 bases, the J end lost 4 bases, and 9 bases lay between the germline ends. The CDR3 DNA is TGTGCCAGCAGTGAGGCGGGGGGGGCCAACGTCCTGACTTTC. Translation: CASSEAGGANVLTF.

V usage is TRBV28 and J usage is TRBJ2-3; no firm D call. Trimming pared 7 bases from V and 14 bases from J, leaving 19 bases between. Germline V gives CDR1 MDHEN, CDR2 SYDVKM. The CDR3 loop spans 12 amino acids. This chain's CDR3 is CASISSWARLYF. The CDR3 nucleotides read TGTGCCAGCATCTCGTCCTGGGCCCGTTTGTATTTT.

The chain combines TRBV5-6 with TRBJ1-5, with D perhaps TRBD1 (6 bases). V dropped 4 bases and J dropped 4 bases, with 12 bases sitting between them. CDR3 length equals 14 residues. Germline CDR1 and CDR2: SGHDT and YYEEEE. CDR3 sequence reads: CASSLAGVNQPQHF. The CDR3 DNA reads as TGTGCCAGCAGCCTTGCAGGGGTAAATCAGCCCCAGCATTTT.

The CDR3 DNA reads TGCGCCAGCAGCCCGGAGGAGGGTCGCTCCTACAATGAGCAGTTCTTC. It yields the protein CASSPEEGRSYNEQFF. The genes are TRBV5-1 and TRBJ2-1, with a weak D call TRBD2 (6 bases). Trimming shortened V by 4 bases and J by 0 bases, and 14 bases separated the two germline ends. The germline V gene encodes CDR1 SGHRS and CDR2 YFSETQ. This CDR3 is built from 16 residues.

This clone was picked up a small number of times. This chain links TRBV5-1 with TRBJ1-2; 9 bases are shared with TRBD1. The CDR3 spans 15 residues. Trimming at V came to 3 bases and at J to 7 bases, leaving 10 bases not matched to a gene. The germline V gene encodes CDR1 SGHRS and CDR2 YFSETQ. The chain's CDR3 is CASSSGGQGPRGYTF. In nucleotides, the CDR3 is TGCGCCAGCAGCTCGGGGGGACAGGGACCGCGTGGCTACACCTTC.

This clone was seen a few times. The V and J genes are TRBV5-1 and TRBJ2-5; D gene uncertain. With 4 bases removed from V and 4 bases from J, the gap between germline ends came to 17 bases. The length of the CDR3 is 15 residues. Germline V gives CDR1 SGHRS, CDR2 YFSETQ. The CDR3 loop is CASSPSLASTETQYF. The CDR3 nucleotides are TGCGCCAGCAGCCCATCCTTAGCCTCTACAGAGACCCAGTACTTC.

This chain joins TRBV18 and TRBJ1-2; D perhaps matches TRBD1 (5 bases). V was shortened by 3 bases and J by 6 bases, with 11 bases between the two germline ends. The CDR3 sequence is 13 residues long. CDR1 and CDR2 from the germline V gene are KGHSH and LQKENI. CDR3 loop: CASSPEGANGYTF. CDR3 sequence (DNA): TGTGCCAGCTCACCGGAAGGGGCCAATGGCTACACCTTC.

This chain uses TRBV5-5 with TRBJ2-1, with 8 bases fitting TRBD2. Germline trimming cut 4 bases from V and 7 bases from J; bases unmatched to any gene: 16. The length of the CDR3 is 17 residues. CDR1 is SGHKS, CDR2 YYEKEE, per germline (reference sequence). As DNA, the CDR3 is TGTGCCAGCAGCCTCTCGGGTCGCGGACTAGCCGGGAATGAGCAGTTCTTC. It translates to CASSLSGRGLAGNEQFF.

The genes are TRBV29-1 and TRBJ2-1, with D perhaps matching TRBD2 (7 bases). The germline gives CDR1 SQVTM, CDR2 ANQGSEA. Deletions cut 6 bases from V and 7 bases from J, with 13 bases between. This CDR3 has 12 amino acids. The CDR3 region is CSVARGANEQFF. Here the CDR3 DNA reads TGCAGCGTCGCTCGGGGGGCTAATGAGCAGTTCTTC.

The rearrangement joins TRBV5-1 to TRBJ2-4; TRBD1 aligns across 7 bases. This CDR3 contains 16 residues. Germline CDR1 and CDR2: SGHRS and YFSETQ. V lost 3 bases, J lost 0 bases, and 6 bases stayed unmatched. CDR3 loop: CASSSTGSLAKNIQYF. For the CDR3, the DNA is TGCGCCAGCAGCTCGACAGGGAGCCTAGCCAAAAACATTCAGTACTTC.

This CDR3 is CASSPSQGGSPLHF. CDR3 sequence (DNA): TGTGCCAGCAGCCCCAGTCAGGGCGGCTCACCCCTCCACTTT. V usage is TRBV3-1 (or the pseudogene TRBV3-2) and J usage is TRBJ1-6, with a tentative D call TRBD1 (5 bases). The germline gives CDR1 LGHDT, CDR2 YNNKEL (reference sequence). The CDR3 totals 14 residues. Trimming removed 4 bases at V and 10 bases at J, with 14 bases between.

V and J are TRBV10-3 and TRBJ2-2; 10 nucleotides align to TRBD1. V lost 8 bases and J lost 5; bases outside the gene matches: 11. The germline CDR1 and CDR2 sequences are ENHRY and SYGVKD. This CDR3 has 16 residues. The CDR3 coding sequence is TGTGCCATCGGGGAGGGACAGGGGTTTGATACCGGGGAGCTGTTTTTT. Residues: CAIGEGQGFDTGELFF.

The chain couples TRBV6-5 to TRBJ1-2; no clear D gene. CDR1 is MNHEY and CDR2 is SVGAGI in the germline V gene. The CDR3 consists of 14 residues. Trimming stripped 2 bases from V and 1 base from J, with 8 bases between. The CDR3 DNA sequence: TGTGCCAGCAGTTACGGGCCGGATAACTATGGCTACACCTTC. This gives the protein CASSYGPDNYGYTF.

The chain couples TRBV19 to TRBJ1-2, with a possible D match to TRBD1 (6 bases). The V and J ends lost 7 bases and 5 bases respectively, with 17 bases between them. This CDR3 is built from 14 residues. Germline V gene sequence: CDR1 LNHDA, CDR2 SQIVND (reference sequence). CDR3 sequence reads: CASTLTGQGYGYTF. The CDR3 DNA sequence: TGTGCCAGTACACTGACAGGTCAAGGGTATGGCTACACCTTC.

This clone was seen only once. V gene TRBV2 combines with J gene TRBJ1-5, with 12 bases lining up with TRBD1. Germline CDR1 SNHLY, CDR2 FYNNEI. V shed 6 bases, J shed 3 bases, and the junction held 15 bases outside the gene matches. The CDR3 contains 19 residues. CDR3 protein: CASSTYRDRGPLPNQPQHF. The CDR3 bases are TGTGCCAGCAGCACATACCGGGACAGGGGGCCTCTCCCCAATCAGCCCCAGCATTTT.